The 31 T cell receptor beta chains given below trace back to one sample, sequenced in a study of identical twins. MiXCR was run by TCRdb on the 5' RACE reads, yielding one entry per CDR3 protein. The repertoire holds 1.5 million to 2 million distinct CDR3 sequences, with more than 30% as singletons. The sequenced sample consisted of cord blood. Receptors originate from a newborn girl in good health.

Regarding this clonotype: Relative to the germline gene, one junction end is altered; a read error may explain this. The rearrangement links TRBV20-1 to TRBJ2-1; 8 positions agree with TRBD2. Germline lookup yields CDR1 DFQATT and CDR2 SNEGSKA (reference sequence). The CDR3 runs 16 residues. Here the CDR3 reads CSVTGTRARAYNERFF. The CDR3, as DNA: TGCAGTGTTACCGGGACTAGAGCAAGGGCTTACAATGAGCGGTTCTTC.

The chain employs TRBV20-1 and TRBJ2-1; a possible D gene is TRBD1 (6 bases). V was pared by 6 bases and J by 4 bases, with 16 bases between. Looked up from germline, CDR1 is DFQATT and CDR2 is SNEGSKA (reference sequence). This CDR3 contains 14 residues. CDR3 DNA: TGCAGTGCGAAAGGACAGAGGGGATACAATGAGCAGTTCTTC. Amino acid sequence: CSAKGQRGYNEQFF.

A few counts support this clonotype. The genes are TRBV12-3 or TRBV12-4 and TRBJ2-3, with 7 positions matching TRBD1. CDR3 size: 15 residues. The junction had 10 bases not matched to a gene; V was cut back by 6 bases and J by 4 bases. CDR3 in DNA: TGTGCCAGCAGCCCTCGACAGGGAAGGGCAGATACGCAGTATTTT. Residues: CASSPRQGRADTQYF.

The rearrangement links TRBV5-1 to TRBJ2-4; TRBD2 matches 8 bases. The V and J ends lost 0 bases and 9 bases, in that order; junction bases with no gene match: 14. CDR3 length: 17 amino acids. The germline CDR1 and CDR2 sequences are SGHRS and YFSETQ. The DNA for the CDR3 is TGCGCCAGCAGCTTGGGGACTAGCTCGGGGTTTTTGGCCATTCAGTACTTC. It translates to CASSLGTSSGFLAIQYF. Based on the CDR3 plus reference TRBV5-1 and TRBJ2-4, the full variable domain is KAGVTQTPRYLIKTRGQQVTLSCSPISGHRSVSWYQQTPGQGLQFLFEYFSETQRNKGNFPGRFSGRQFSNSRSEMNVSTLELGDSALYLCASSLGTSSGFLAIQYFGAGTRLSVL.

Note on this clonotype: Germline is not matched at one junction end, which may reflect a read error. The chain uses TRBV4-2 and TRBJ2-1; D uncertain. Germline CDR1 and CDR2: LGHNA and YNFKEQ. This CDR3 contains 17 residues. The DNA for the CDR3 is TGTACCAGCAGCCCTCGGGTCCCTTCGAGCTCCTACAATGAGCAGTTCTTC. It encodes CTSSPRVPSSSYNEQFF.

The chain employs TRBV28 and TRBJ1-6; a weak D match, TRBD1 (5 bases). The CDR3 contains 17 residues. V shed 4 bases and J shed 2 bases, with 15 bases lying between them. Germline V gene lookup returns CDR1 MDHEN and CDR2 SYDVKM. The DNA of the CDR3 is TGTGCCAGCAGTTCGATCTCAGGGTTAACCTATAATTCACCCCTCCACTTT. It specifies CASSSISGLTYNSPLHF. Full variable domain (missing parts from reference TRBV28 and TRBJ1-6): DVKVTQSSRYLVKRTGEKVFLECVQDMDHENMFWYRQDPGLGLRLIYFSYDVKMKEKGDIPEGYSVSREKKERFSLILESASTNQTSMYLCASSSISGLTYNSPLHFGNGTRLTVT.

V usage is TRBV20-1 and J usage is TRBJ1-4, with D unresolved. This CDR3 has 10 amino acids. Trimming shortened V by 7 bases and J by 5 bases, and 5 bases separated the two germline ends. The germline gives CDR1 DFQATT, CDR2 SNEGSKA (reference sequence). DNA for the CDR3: TGCAGTGTTCAAAATGAAAAACTGTTTTTT. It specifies CSVQNEKLFF.

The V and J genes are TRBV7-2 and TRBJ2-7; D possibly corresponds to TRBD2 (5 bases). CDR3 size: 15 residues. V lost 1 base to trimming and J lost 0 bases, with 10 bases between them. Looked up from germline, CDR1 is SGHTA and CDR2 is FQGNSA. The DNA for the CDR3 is TGTGCCAGCAGCTTAGGGACTTCGATCTCCTACGAGCAGTACTTC. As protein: CASSLGTSISYEQYF.

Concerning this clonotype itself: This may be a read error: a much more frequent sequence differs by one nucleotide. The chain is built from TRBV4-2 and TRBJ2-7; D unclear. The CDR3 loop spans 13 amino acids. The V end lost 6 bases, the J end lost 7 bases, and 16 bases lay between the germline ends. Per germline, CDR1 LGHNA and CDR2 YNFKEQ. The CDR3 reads CASRDGPYNEQYF. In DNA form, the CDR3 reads TGTGCCAGCAGGGACGGACCCTACAATGAGCAGTACTTC.

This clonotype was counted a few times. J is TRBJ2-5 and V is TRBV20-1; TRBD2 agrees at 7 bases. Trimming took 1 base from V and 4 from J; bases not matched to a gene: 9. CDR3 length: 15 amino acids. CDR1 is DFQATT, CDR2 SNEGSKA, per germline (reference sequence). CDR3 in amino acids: CSARVPVGGGETQYF. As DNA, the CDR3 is TGCAGTGCTAGAGTCCCCGTTGGGGGGGGAGAGACCCAGTACTTC.

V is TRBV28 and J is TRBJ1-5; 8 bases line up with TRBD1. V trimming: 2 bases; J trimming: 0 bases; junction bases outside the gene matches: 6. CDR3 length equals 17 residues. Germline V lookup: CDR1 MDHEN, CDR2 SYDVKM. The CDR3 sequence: CASSLRGQVLSNQPQHF. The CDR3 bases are TGTGCCAGCAGTTTAAGGGGACAGGTGCTTAGCAATCAGCCCCAGCATTTT.

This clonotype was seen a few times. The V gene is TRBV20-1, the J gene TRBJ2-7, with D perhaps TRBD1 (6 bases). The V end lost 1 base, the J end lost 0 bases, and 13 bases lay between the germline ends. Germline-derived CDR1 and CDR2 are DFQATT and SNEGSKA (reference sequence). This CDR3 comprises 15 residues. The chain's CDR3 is CSARVAGASSYEQYF. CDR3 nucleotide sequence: TGCAGTGCTAGAGTTGCAGGGGCAAGCTCCTACGAGCAGTACTTC.

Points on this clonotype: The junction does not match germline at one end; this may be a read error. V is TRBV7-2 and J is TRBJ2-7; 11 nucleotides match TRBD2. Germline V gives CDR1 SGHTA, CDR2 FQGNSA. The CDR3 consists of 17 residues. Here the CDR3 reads CASSLAASGGPSHEQYF. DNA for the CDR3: TGTGCCAGCAGCTTAGCAGCTAGCGGGGGGCCCTCCCACGAGCAGTACTTC.

DNA for the CDR3: TGTGCCAGCAGGGATTCCCGGGACAGGGATGGCTACACCTTC. It codes for CASRDSRDRDGYTF. The chain carries TRBV12-3 or TRBV12-4 and TRBJ1-2, with 9 bases aligning to TRBD1. This CDR3 contains 14 residues. J gave up 6 bases and V 6 bases, and 8 bases lay outside the gene matches.

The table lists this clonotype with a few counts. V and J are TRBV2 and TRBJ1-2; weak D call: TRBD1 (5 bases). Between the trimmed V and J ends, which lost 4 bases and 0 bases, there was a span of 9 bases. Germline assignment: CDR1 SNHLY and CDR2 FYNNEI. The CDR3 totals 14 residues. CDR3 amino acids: CASSADSTNYGYTF. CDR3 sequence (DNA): TGTGCCAGCAGTGCCGACAGTACTAACTATGGCTACACCTTC.

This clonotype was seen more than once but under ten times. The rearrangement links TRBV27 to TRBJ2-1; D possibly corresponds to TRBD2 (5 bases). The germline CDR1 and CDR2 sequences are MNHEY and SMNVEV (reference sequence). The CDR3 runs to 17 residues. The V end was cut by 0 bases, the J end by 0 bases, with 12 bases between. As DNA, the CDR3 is TGTGCCAGCAGTTTATCCGGACTGTCGAGCTCCTACAATGAGCAGTTCTTC. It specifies CASSLSGLSSSYNEQFF.

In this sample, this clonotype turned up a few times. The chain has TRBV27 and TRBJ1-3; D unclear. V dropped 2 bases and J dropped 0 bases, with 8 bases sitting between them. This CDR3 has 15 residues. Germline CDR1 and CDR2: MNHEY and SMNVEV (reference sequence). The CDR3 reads CASSLNSLSGNTIYF. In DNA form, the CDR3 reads TGTGCCAGCAGTTTAAACAGCCTCTCTGGAAACACCATATATTTT.

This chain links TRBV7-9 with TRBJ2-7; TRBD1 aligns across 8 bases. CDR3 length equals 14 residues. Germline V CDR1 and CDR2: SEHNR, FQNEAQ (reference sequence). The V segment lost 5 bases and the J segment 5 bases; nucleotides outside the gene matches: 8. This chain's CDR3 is CASSPDRGRDEQYF. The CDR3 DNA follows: TGTGCCAGCAGCCCAGACAGGGGCAGAGACGAGCAGTACTTC.

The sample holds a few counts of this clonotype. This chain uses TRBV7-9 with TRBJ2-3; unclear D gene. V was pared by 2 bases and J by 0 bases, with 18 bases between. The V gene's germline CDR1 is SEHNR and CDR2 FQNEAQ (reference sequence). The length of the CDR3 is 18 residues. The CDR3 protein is CASSLTFQLGSSTDTQYF. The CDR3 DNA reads TGTGCCAGCAGCTTAACGTTTCAACTGGGATCTAGCACAGATACGCAGTATTTT.

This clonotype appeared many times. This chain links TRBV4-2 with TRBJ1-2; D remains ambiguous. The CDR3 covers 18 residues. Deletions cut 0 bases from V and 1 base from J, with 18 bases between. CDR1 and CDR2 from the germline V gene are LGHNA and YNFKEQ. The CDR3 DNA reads TGTGCCAGCAGCCAAGATCTTGGATCGGGCCCTTTTAACTATGGCTACACCTTC. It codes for CASSQDLGSGPFNYGYTF.

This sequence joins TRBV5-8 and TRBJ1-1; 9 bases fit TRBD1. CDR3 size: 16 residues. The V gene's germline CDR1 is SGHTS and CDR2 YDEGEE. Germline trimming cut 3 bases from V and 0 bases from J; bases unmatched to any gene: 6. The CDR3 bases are TGTGCCAGCAGCTCCGGACAGGGGAGGGTGAACACTGAAGCTTTCTTT. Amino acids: CASSSGQGRVNTEAFF. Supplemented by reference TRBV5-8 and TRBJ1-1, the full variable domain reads EAGVTQSPTHLIKTRGQQATLRCSPISGHTSVYWYQQALGLGLQFLLWYDEGEERNRGNFPPRFSGRQFPNYSSELNVNALELEDSALYLCASSSGQGRVNTEAFFGQGTRLTVV.

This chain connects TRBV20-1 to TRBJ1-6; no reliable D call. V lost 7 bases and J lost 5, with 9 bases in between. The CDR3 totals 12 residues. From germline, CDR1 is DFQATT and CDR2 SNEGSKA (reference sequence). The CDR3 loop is CSGTPHNSPLHF. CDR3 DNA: TGCAGTGGGACCCCTCATAATTCACCCCTCCACTTT.

The CDR3 nucleotides are TGTGCCAGCAGTTTGGGGTACAGGATAACCGGGGAGCTGTTTTTT. It yields the protein CASSLGYRITGELFF. The chain is built from TRBV12-3 or TRBV12-4 and TRBJ2-2, with D possibly matching TRBD1 (5 bases). The CDR3 length is 15 residues. V lost 3 bases, J lost 5 bases, and 13 bases lay in between.

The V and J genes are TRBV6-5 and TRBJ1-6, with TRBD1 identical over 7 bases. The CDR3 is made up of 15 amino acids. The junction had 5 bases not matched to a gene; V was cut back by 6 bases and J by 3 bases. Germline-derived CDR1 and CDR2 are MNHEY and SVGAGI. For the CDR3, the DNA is TGTGCCAGCAGGATCCGGGACAGCTATAATTCACCCCTCCACTTT. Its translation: CASRIRDSYNSPLHF.

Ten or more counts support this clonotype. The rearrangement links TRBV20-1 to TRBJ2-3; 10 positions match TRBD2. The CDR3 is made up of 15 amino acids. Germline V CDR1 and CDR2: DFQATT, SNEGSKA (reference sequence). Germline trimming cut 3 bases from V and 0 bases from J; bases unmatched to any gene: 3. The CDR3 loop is CSASRTSGSTDTQYF. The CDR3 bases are TGCAGTGCTAGTAGGACTAGCGGTAGCACAGATACGCAGTATTTT.

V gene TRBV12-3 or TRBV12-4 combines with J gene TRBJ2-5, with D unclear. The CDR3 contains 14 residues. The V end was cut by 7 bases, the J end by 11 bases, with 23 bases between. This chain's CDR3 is CASTVLTEDNEQYF. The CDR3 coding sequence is TGTGCCAGCACTGTACTGACCGAAGACAATGAGCAGTACTTC.

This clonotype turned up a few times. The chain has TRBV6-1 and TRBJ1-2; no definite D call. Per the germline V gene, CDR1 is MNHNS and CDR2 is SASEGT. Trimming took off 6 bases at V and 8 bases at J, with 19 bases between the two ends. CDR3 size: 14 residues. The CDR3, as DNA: TGTGCCAGCAGCCTCGACACATTTGTGGGAGGCTACACCTTC. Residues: CASSLDTFVGGYTF.

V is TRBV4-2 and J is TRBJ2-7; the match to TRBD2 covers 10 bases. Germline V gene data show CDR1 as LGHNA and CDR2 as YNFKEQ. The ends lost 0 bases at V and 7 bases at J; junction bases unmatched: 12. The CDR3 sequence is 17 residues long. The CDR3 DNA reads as TGTGCCAGCAGCCAAGATGCTAGCGGGGGATCCTACAATGAGCAGTACTTC. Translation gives CASSQDASGGSYNEQYF.

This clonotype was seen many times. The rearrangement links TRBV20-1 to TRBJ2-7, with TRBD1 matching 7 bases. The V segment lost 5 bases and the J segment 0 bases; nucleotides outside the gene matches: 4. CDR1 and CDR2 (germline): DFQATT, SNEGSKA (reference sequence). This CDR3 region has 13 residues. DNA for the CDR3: TGCAGTGCTCGCCGGGACAGCTCCTACGAGCAGTACTTC. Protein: CSARRDSSYEQYF.

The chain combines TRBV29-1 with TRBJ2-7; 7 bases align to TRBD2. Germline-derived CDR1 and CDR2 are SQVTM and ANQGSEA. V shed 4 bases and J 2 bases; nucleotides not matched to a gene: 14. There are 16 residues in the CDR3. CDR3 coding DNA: TGCAGCGTTGGTCCCCCTTTGGCTAGCGGTCCCTACGAGCAGTACTTC. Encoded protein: CSVGPPLASGPYEQYF.

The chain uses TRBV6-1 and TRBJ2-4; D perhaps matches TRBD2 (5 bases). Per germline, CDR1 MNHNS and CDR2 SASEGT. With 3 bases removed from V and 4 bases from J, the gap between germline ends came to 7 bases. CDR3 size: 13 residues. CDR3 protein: CASSDQRKNIQYF. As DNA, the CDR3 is TGTGCCAGCAGTGACCAGCGGAAAAACATTCAGTACTTC.